This T cell receptor beta chain is from a study of Graves' ophthalmopathy and Graves' hyperthyroidism. This clonotype has at least ten counts. Amplification targeted the TCR beta CDR3 regions, with RNA transcripts as the source material. Second-round multiplex PCR came after first-round RT-PCR with HTBI primers. TCRdb re-derived calls from the multiplex PCR reads in MiXCR, one entry per CDR3 protein. Counted here are 500,000 to 700,000 distinct CDR3 sequences, 35% to 45% occurring once; the ten biggest clones make up roughly 4.5%. CDR1 is SGHTS, CDR2 YDEGEE, per germline. There are 14 residues in the CDR3. V was shortened by 3 bases and J by 4 bases, with 14 bases between the two germline ends.

This sequence joins TRBV5-8 and TRBJ2-7, with D hard to call. The sample comprised peripheral blood or thyroid tissue (not recorded which). The receptor comes from an adult man with Graves' hyperthyroidism. DNA of the CDR3: TGTGCCAGCAGCTCGCCCGACGGTCGTTACGAGCAGTACTTC. Amino acids: CASSSPDGRYEQYF. Full variable domain (outside the CDR3, taken from reference TRBV5-8 and TRBJ2-7): EAGVTQSPTHLIKTRGQQATLRCSPISGHTSVYWYQQALGLGLQFLLWYDEGEERNRGNFPPRFSGRQFPNYSSELNVNALELEDSALYLCASSSPDGRYEQYFGPGTRLTVT.